Below are 8 T cell receptor beta chains sequenced from a single sample in a study of cytomegalovirus exposure and HLA in healthy donors. Primers: 60 Vbeta forward and 13 Jbeta reverse. TCRdb keeps only in-frame clones here, not all; method: immunoSEQ multiplex PCR. The profile shows more than 90,000 clones, around 74% of them singletons. Sequenced input: PBMCs. These receptors were taken from a man aged 40-49 years in good health and CMV-seropositive.

The chain couples TRBV7-9 to TRBJ1-1; D call uncertain. The CDR3 is made up of 16 amino acids. Germline loops: CDR1 SEHNR, CDR2 FQNEAQ (reference sequence). Trimming cost V 5 bases and J 0 bases, with 16 bases left between them. The CDR3 is CASSHPNIGLNTEAFF. The CDR3 DNA follows: TGTGCCAGCAGCCATCCTAATATTGGGCTGAACACTGAAGCTTTCTTT.

The chain has TRBV7-9 and TRBJ2-7; TRBD1 is a possible D gene (6 bases). The CDR3 has 14 amino acids. Trimming removed 1 base from V and 3 bases from J, with 10 bases in between. Per germline, CDR1 SEHNR and CDR2 FQNEAQ (reference sequence). CDR3 coding DNA: TGTGCCAGCAGCTTAGGACAGGCAAGCTACGAGCAGTACTTC. It translates to CASSLGQASYEQYF.

CDR3 coding DNA: TGTGCCAGTAGTATAGCGGGATTATCCTACGAGCAGTACTTC. This codes for CASSIAGLSYEQYF. The chain couples TRBV19 to TRBJ2-7; perhaps TRBD2 as D (5 bases). Germline lookup yields CDR1 LNHDA and CDR2 SQIVND (reference sequence). V was trimmed by 1 base and J by 1 base, leaving 8 bases between them. This CDR3 has 14 residues. Using reference TRBV19 and TRBJ2-7 for the parts outside the CDR3, the full variable domain is DGGITQSPKYLFRKEGQNVTLSCEQNLNHDAMYWYRQDPGQGLRLIYYSQIVNDFQKGDIAEGYSVSREKKESFPLTVTSAQKNPTAFYLCASSIAGLSYEQYFGPGTRLTVT.

The rearrangement joins TRBV18 to TRBJ2-7; TRBD1 aligns across 9 bases. The CDR3 sequence is 16 residues long. V dropped 0 bases and J dropped 6; count of bases not matched to a gene: 9. Germline V gene lookup returns CDR1 KGHSH and CDR2 LQKENI. The CDR3 reads CASSPPGQGHRGEQYF. The DNA of the CDR3 is TGTGCCAGCTCACCACCGGGACAGGGCCATAGGGGCGAGCAGTACTTC.

The chain couples TRBV9 to TRBJ2-1, with TRBD1 identical over 7 bases. Looked up from germline, CDR1 is SGDLS and CDR2 is YYNGEE. CDR3 length equals 14 residues. V was clipped by 4 bases and J by 2 bases; unmatched bases: 3. CDR3 loop: CASSRQGAYNEQFF. The DNA of the CDR3 is TGTGCCAGCAGCAGGCAGGGGGCCTACAATGAGCAGTTCTTC.

This clone was counted once. This chain links TRBV28 with TRBJ1-2; tentatively, D is TRBD1 (6 bases). The germline V gene encodes CDR1 MDHEN and CDR2 SYDVKM. The CDR3 has 15 residues. Trimming cost V 2 bases and J 6 bases, with 16 bases left between them. The CDR3 sequence: CASSLGGDGGDGYTF. The CDR3 coding sequence is TGTGCCAGCAGTTTAGGGGGCGACGGGGGGGATGGCTACACCTTC.

The V gene is TRBV7-9, the J gene TRBJ2-7; TRBD1 agrees at 7 bases. The CDR3 covers 14 residues. Germline CDR1 and CDR2: SEHNR and FQNEAQ (reference sequence). V lost 4 bases to trimming and J lost 2 bases; unmatched junction nucleotides: 5. The CDR3 region is CASSSGTVPYEQYF. CDR3 nucleotide sequence: TGTGCCAGCAGCTCCGGGACAGTTCCCTACGAGCAGTACTTC.

The chain couples TRBV5-4 to TRBJ1-4; 9 bases match TRBD1. The CDR3 has 14 amino acids. V was pared by 1 base and J by 8 bases, with 3 bases of the junction left unmatched. The V gene's germline CDR1 is SGHNT and CDR2 YYREEE (reference sequence). CDR3 coding DNA: TGTGCCAGCAGCTTGCCGGGACAGGGCGAAAAACTGTTTTTT. Translating gives CASSLPGQGEKLFF.